The clone carrying this T cell receptor (beta chain) was recorded only once. The data were produced by immunoSEQ multiplex PCR, yet TCRdb's version contains in-frame clones alone and is incomplete. The sample lists fewer than 45,000 clones; 80% to 95% were seen once. These data come from a study of T cell changes during pregnancy in multiple sclerosis. The CDR3 covers 14 residues. CDR1 is SGHRS, CDR2 YFSETQ, per germline. Losses at the gene ends were 4 bases for V and 5 bases for J; bases not matched to a gene: 7. The sample here was CD4+ T cells from peripheral blood mononuclear cells, taken in the first trimester of pregnancy. The receptor's source is a female donor with multiple sclerosis, enrolled in a pregnancy study. V and J are TRBV5-1 and TRBJ1-1, with 8 bases that match TRBD1. The CDR3 region has the DNA TGCGCCAGCAGCCCGACAGGGGCAGGTACTGAAGCTTTCTTT. It specifies CASSPTGAGTEAFF.